This passage covers 19 T cell receptor beta chains from one sample sequenced in a study of blood T cell repertoires in COVID-19 (dated by TCRdb to 2018 to 2020). The library was produced with the immunoSEQ multiplex PCR assay. TCRdb's version of the immuneACCESS table is confined to in-frame rearrangements and falls short of the full clone set. An unresolved V gene accounts for under half of the shortfall where checked; the remainder is of unknown origin. The sample contains approximately 150,000 clones, approximately 82% of them found a single time. 7.2% of the sample is in the top ten clones. The sequenced material came from peripheral blood. The receptors originated from a woman aged 45-65 years in a cohort sampled during active or convalescent COVID-19.

This clone was detected ten times or more. The V and J genes are TRBV15 and TRBJ2-6; a weak D match, TRBD2 (6 bases). This CDR3 region has 16 residues. The ends were cut back, 0 bases at V and 0 bases at J, with 6 bases in the middle. Germline values: CDR1 LNHNV, CDR2 YYDKDF (reference sequence). CDR3 DNA: TGTGCCACCAGCAGAGAGGGGGGCTCTGGGGCCAACGTCCTGACTTTC. The encoded protein is CATSREGGSGANVLTF.

The chain is built from TRBV13 and TRBJ1-6; 8 bases match TRBD1. Per the germline V gene, CDR1 is PRHDT and CDR2 is FYEKMQ (reference sequence). The CDR3 runs to 14 residues. Trimming at V came to 7 bases and at J to 10 bases, leaving 9 bases not matched to a gene. In DNA, the CDR3 is TGTGCCAGCACCCGGACAGGGCGAGACTCACCCCTCCACTTT. Translation gives CASTRTGRDSPLHF.

The gene calls are TRBV11-2 and TRBJ2-7, with TRBD2 matching over 10 bases. Germline CDR1 and CDR2: SGHAT and FQNNGV. V shed 6 bases and J 5 bases; nucleotides not matched to a gene: 4. The CDR3 extends over 13 amino acids. CDR3 bases: TGTGCCAGCAGGTCACTAGCGGGGAACGAGCAGTACTTC. Its translation: CASRSLAGNEQYF. The whole variable domain, remainder taken from reference TRBV11-2 and TRBJ2-7, is EAGVAQSPRYKIIEKRQSVAFWCNPISGHATLYWYQQILGQGPKLLIQFQNNGVVDDSQLPKDRFSAERLKGVDSTLKIQPAKLEDSAVYLCASRSLAGNEQYFGPGTRLTVT.

This chain connects TRBV5-1 to TRBJ2-7; 7 nucleotides align to TRBD1. The CDR3 covers 18 residues. Germline V gene data show CDR1 as SGHRS and CDR2 as YFSETQ. V was clipped by 1 base and J by 0 bases; unmatched bases: 13. The CDR3 region is CASSLRDSTSSNSYEQYF. The DNA for the CDR3 is TGCGCCAGCAGCTTGAGGGACAGCACCTCGAGCAACTCCTACGAGCAGTACTTC. Variable domain in full (rest from reference TRBV5-1 and TRBJ2-7): KAGVTQTPRYLIKTRGQQVTLSCSPISGHRSVSWYQQTPGQGLQFLFEYFSETQRNKGNFPGRFSGRQFSNSRSEMNVSTLELGDSALYLCASSLRDSTSSNSYEQYFGPGTRLTVT.

The chain couples TRBV7-9 to TRBJ2-7; the match to TRBD1 covers 9 bases. In germline, CDR1 is SEHNR, CDR2 FQNEAQ (reference sequence). This CDR3 region has 15 residues. Germline trimming cut 5 bases from V and 3 bases from J; bases unmatched to any gene: 8. CDR3 sequence: CASSPTGQGRYEQYF. As DNA, the CDR3 is TGTGCCAGCAGCCCCACGGGACAGGGTCGCTACGAGCAGTACTTC.

The chain joins TRBV23-1 to TRBJ1-5; no reliable D call. TRBV23-1 is labeled an ORF, and its function is uncertain. V gave up 8 bases and J gave up 0 bases, with 11 bases separating them. The CDR3 is 14 residues long. CDR3 DNA sequence: TGCGCCAGCTCTGTTATTTATAGCAATCAGCCCCAGCATTTT. Encoded protein: CASSVIYSNQPQHF.

The chain couples TRBV5-4 to TRBJ1-6; 10 bases are shared with TRBD1. The germline V gene encodes CDR1 SGHNT and CDR2 YYREEE (reference sequence). Trimming at V came to 7 bases and at J to 14 bases, leaving 18 bases not matched to a gene. The CDR3 length is 16 residues. In DNA, the CDR3 is TGTGCCAGCCGCCCTGGGGACAGGGGTTATATCAGGACCCTCCACTTT. Its protein is CASRPGDRGYIRTLHF. The full variable domain, with the rest looked up from reference TRBV5-4 and TRBJ1-6, is ETGVTQSPTHLIKTRGQQVTLRCSSQSGHNTVSWYQQALGQGPQFIFQYYREEENGRGNFPPRFSGLQFPNYSSELNVNALELDDSALYLCASRPGDRGYIRTLHFGNGTRLTVT.

The chain recombines TRBV4-1 with TRBJ1-3; possibly TRBD1 for D (6 bases). The V and J ends lost 0 bases and 0 bases respectively, with 9 bases between them. The CDR3 contains 16 residues. Germline V gene data show CDR1 as MGHRA and CDR2 as YSYEKL. In nucleotides, the CDR3 is TGCGCCAGCAGCCAAGATAGAGGGGGCTCTGGAAACACCATATATTTT. Encoded protein: CASSQDRGGSGNTIYF.

The chain has TRBV7-3 and TRBJ2-5; 7 bases are shared with TRBD1. V lost 5 bases and J lost 5; bases outside the gene matches: 5. Germline CDR1 reads SGHTA; CDR2 reads FQGTGA. The CDR3 is 13 amino acids. The CDR3 DNA reads as TGTGCCAGCAGCCGACAGGGATCGGAGACCCAGTACTTC. Its protein is CASSRQGSETQYF.

V gene TRBV2 combines with J gene TRBJ1-6; no definite D call. Germline V gene data show CDR1 as SNHLY and CDR2 as FYNNEI. With 9 bases removed from V and 7 bases from J, the gap between germline ends came to 13 bases. This CDR3 region has 13 residues. CDR3 bases: TGTGCCAGTGCGCGGGGAGGGAATTCACCCCTCCACTTT. It encodes CASARGGNSPLHF.

The chain uses TRBV4-1 and TRBJ2-6; D might be TRBD2 (6 bases). The germline V gene encodes CDR1 MGHRA and CDR2 YSYEKL. The CDR3 has 19 residues. The V and J ends lost 1 base and 0 bases respectively, with 16 bases between them. This CDR3 reads CASSQASGTAYSGANVLTF. The CDR3 region has the DNA TGCGCCAGCAGCCAAGCCTCCGGGACTGCGTACTCTGGGGCCAACGTCCTGACTTTC.

This chain connects TRBV6-5 to TRBJ1-5; TRBD1 aligns across 7 bases. In germline, CDR1 is MNHEY, CDR2 SVGAGI. With 6 bases clipped from V and 5 bases from J, the junction kept 7 bases outside the gene matches. CDR3 length: 14 amino acids. Written as DNA, the CDR3 is TGTGCCAGCAGGATCACAGGGGCGGATCAGCCCCAGCATTTT. This sequence encodes CASRITGADQPQHF.

The V and J genes are TRBV7-2 and TRBJ1-4; D is perhaps TRBD1 (5 bases). The CDR3 spans 13 residues. Between the trimmed V and J ends, which lost 3 bases and 9 bases, there was a span of 11 bases. Germline loops: CDR1 SGHTA, CDR2 FQGNSA. This chain's CDR3 is CASSLARGKKLFF. The DNA of the CDR3 is TGTGCCAGCAGCTTGGCCCGGGGGAAAAAACTGTTTTTT.

The chain couples TRBV12-5 to TRBJ2-5; tentative D call: TRBD1 (7 bases). Trimming took 2 bases from V and 4 from J, leaving 17 bases between them. The germline V gene encodes CDR1 LGHNT and CDR2 FRNRAP. There are 16 residues in the CDR3. CDR3 sequence: CASGLRRQGGGETQYF. The CDR3 nucleotides are TGTGCTAGTGGTTTGCGCCGGCAGGGGGGTGGAGAGACCCAGTACTTC. The full variable domain, in which reference TRBV12-5 and TRBJ2-5 provide the parts outside the CDR3, is DARVTQTPRHKVTEMGQEVTMRCQPILGHNTVFWYRQTMMQGLELLAYFRNRAPLDDSGMPKDRFSAEMPDATLATLKIQPSEPRDSAVYFCASGLRRQGGGETQYFGPGTRLLVL.

The J gene is TRBJ1-6, the V gene TRBV7-9; 9 positions agree with TRBD1. Germline V gives CDR1 SEHNR, CDR2 FQNEAQ (reference sequence). The CDR3 totals 15 residues. With V trimmed by 7 bases and J by 10 bases, 11 bases remained unmatched. The CDR3 protein is CASTPGDREGSPLHF. As DNA, the CDR3 is TGTGCCAGCACCCCCGGGGACAGGGAGGGCTCACCCCTCCACTTT.

This clone was detected only a few times. The gene calls are TRBV4-2 and TRBJ1-2; 9 bases align to TRBD1. Germline values: CDR1 LGHNA, CDR2 YNFKEQ. CDR3 length: 15 amino acids. The J segment lost 6 bases and the V segment lost 1 base, leaving 6 bases of the junction unmatched. The CDR3 region has the DNA TGTGCCAGCAGCCAAGGGACAGGGGTTGTGGATGGCTACACCTTC. This sequence encodes CASSQGTGVVDGYTF.

This sequence joins TRBV7-6 and TRBJ1-1; 8 nucleotides line up with TRBD1. Trimming took 3 bases from V and 1 from J; bases not matched to a gene: 4. In germline, CDR1 is SGHVS, CDR2 FNYEAQ. The CDR3 totals 15 residues. CDR3 amino acids: CASSFGTGGNTEAFF. The CDR3 DNA follows: TGTGCCAGCAGCTTTGGGACAGGAGGGAACACTGAAGCTTTCTTT.

The genes are TRBV6-5 and TRBJ1-6; perhaps TRBD1 as D (5 bases). Trimming took off 0 bases at V and 7 bases at J, with 13 bases between the two ends. The CDR3 loop spans 16 amino acids. The germline gives CDR1 MNHEY, CDR2 SVGAGI. The CDR3 DNA follows: TGTGCCAGCAGTTACTCTTGGACACAACAAAATTCACCCCTCCACTTT. Amino acids: CASSYSWTQQNSPLHF.

V usage is TRBV2 and J usage is TRBJ2-2; the match to TRBD1 covers 11 bases. This CDR3 has 15 residues. Germline V gives CDR1 SNHLY, CDR2 FYNNEI. The V gene end was trimmed by 6 bases and the J gene end by 1 base; junction bases not matched to a gene: 1. The CDR3 spells CASRGTGGNTGELFF. The CDR3 DNA follows: TGTGCCAGCAGGGGGACAGGGGGGAACACCGGGGAGCTGTTTTTT.